This T cell receptor beta chain derives from a study of T cell changes during pregnancy in multiple sclerosis. Sequenced by immunoSEQ multiplex PCR; TCRdb stores in-frame clones only, minus some. The profile covers roughly 50,000 clones, with roughly nine tenths appearing a single time and roughly 0.4% taken by the ten largest. The germline CDR1 and CDR2 sequences are MDHEN and SYDVKM. The CDR3 spans 11 residues. V was trimmed by 6 bases and J by 2 bases, leaving 5 bases between them. This receptor was taken from a female donor with multiple sclerosis, enrolled in a pregnancy study. The chain uses TRBV28 and TRBJ2-7; D not certain. This material consisted of CD4+ T cells from peripheral blood mononuclear cells, taken after pregnancy. This CDR3 reads CASSHTYEQYF. The CDR3 DNA sequence: TGTGCCAGCAGCCACACCTACGAGCAGTACTTC.